This TCR beta chain was sequenced during a study of long-term antiretroviral therapy in people with HIV. It was version v3.0 of the immunoSEQ assay that was run at survey level. Method: immunoSEQ multiplex PCR; TCRdb's copy keeps in-frame clones and lacks some. This sample carries about 24,000 clones, around 79% of them seen once, and the ten largest clones take over 8%. Sequencing used unsorted PBMCs, obtained 1.2 years after starting antiretroviral therapy. This TCR was sampled from a woman in her thirties or forties with HIV.

This chain's CDR3 is CASSSFLWGSPETQYF. CDR3 nucleotides: TGTGCCAGCAGCTCCTTCCTATGGGGCAGCCCAGAGACCCAGTACTTC. The V and J genes are TRBV7-9 and TRBJ2-5, with D possibly TRBD1 on 5 matching bases. Trimming took 4 bases from V and 4 from J, leaving 19 bases between them. The length of the CDR3 is 16 residues. Per the germline V gene, CDR1 is SEHNR and CDR2 is FQNEAQ (reference sequence).